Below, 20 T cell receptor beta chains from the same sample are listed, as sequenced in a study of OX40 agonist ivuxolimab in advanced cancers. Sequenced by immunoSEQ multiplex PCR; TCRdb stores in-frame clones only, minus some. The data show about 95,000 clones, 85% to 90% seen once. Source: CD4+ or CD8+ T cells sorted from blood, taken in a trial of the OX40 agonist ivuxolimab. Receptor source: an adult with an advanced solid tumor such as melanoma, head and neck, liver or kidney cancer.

The chain's CDR3 is CSAPAPGQGTANGYTF. Here the CDR3 DNA reads TGCAGCGCCCCCGCACCGGGACAGGGAACGGCGAATGGCTACACCTTC. The V call is TRBV29-1, the J call TRBJ1-2, with TRBD1 matching 9 bases. This CDR3 is built from 16 residues. The ends lost 7 bases at V and 6 bases at J; junction bases unmatched: 18. Germline V gene sequence: CDR1 SQVTM, CDR2 ANQGSEA.

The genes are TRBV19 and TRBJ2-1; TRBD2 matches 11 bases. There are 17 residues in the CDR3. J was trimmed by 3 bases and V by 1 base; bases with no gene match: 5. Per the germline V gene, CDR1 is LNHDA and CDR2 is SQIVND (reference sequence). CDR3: CASSIGTGTSGYNEQFF. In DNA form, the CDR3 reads TGTGCCAGTAGTATAGGCACCGGGACTAGCGGCTACAATGAGCAGTTCTTC.

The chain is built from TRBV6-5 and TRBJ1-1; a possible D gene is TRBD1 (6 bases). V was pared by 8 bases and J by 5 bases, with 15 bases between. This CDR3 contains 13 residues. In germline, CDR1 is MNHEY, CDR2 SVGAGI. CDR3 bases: TGTGCCAGCGTACAGGCCAGGGGAACTGAAGCTTTCTTT. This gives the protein CASVQARGTEAFF.

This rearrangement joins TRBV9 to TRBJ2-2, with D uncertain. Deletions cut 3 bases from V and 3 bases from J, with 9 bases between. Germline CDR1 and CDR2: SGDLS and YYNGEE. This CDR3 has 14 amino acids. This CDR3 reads CASSAPVDTGELFF. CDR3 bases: TGTGCCAGCAGCGCCCCTGTGGACACCGGGGAGCTGTTTTTT.

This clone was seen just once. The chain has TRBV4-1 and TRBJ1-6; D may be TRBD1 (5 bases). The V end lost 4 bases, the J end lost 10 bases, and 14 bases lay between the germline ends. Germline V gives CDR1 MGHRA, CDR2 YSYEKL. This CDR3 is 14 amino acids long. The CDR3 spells CASSPGGWGSPLHF. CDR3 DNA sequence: TGCGCCAGCAGCCCTGGGGGGTGGGGATCACCCCTCCACTTT.

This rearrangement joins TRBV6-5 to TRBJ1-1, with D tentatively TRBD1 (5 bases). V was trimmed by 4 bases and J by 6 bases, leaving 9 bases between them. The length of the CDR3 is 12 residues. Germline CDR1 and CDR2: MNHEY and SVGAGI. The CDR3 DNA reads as TGTGCCAGCAGTTCAAAGGGGTCTGAAGCTTTCTTT. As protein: CASSSKGSEAFF.

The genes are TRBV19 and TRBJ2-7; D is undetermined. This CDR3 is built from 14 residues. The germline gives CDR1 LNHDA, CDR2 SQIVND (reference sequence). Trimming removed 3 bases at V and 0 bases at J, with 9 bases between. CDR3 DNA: TGTGCCAGTAGTATCTTGGACGGCTCCTACGAGCAGTACTTC. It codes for CASSILDGSYEQYF.

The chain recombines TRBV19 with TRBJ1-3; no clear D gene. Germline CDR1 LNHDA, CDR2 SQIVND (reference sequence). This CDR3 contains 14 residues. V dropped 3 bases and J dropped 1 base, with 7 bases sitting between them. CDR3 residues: CASSMRESGNTIYF. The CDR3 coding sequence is TGTGCCAGTAGTATGCGGGAGTCTGGAAACACCATATATTTT.

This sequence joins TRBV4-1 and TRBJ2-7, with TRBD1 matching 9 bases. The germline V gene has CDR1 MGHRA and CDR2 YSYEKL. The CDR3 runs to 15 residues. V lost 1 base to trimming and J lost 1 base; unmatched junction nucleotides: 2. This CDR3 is CASSQGTGVSYEQYF. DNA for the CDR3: TGCGCCAGCAGCCAAGGGACAGGGGTATCCTACGAGCAGTACTTC.

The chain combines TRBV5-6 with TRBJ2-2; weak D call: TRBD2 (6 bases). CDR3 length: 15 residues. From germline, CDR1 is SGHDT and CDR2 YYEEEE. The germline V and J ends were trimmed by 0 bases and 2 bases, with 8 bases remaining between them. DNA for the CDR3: TGTGCCAGCAGCTTGGCGGGAGTTAACACCGGGGAGCTGTTTTTT. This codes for CASSLAGVNTGELFF. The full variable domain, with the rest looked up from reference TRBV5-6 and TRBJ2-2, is DAGVTQSPTHLIKTRGQQVTLRCSPKSGHDTVSWYQQALGQGPQFIFQYYEEEERQRGNFPDRFSGHQFPNYSSELNVNALLLGDSALYLCASSLAGVNTGELFFGEGSRLTVL.

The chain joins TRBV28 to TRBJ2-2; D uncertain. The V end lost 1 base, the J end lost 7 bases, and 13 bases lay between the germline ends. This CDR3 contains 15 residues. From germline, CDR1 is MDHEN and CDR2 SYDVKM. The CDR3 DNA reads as TGTGCCAGCAGTTTATACGGGTGGAGCATCGGGGAGCTGTTTTTT. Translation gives CASSLYGWSIGELFF.

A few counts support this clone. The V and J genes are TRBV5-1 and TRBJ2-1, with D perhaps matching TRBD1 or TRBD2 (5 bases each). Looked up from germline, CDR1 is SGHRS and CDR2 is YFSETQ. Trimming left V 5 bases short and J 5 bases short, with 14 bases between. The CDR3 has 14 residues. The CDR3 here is CASRGVPTNNEQFF. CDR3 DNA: TGCGCCAGCAGGGGGGTCCCAACTAACAATGAGCAGTTCTTC.

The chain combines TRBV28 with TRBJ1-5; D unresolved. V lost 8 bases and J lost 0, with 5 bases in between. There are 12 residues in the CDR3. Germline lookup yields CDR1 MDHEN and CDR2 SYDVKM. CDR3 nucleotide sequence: TGTGCCAGCCACCTTAGCAATCAGCCCCAGCATTTT. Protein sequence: CASHLSNQPQHF.

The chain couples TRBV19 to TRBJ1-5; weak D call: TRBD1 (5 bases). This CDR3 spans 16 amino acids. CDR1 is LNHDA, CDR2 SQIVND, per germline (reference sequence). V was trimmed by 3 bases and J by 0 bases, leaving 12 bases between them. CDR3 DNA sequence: TGTGCCAGTAGTATGGAGACAGCAAATAGCAATCAGCCCCAGCATTTT. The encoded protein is CASSMETANSNQPQHF.

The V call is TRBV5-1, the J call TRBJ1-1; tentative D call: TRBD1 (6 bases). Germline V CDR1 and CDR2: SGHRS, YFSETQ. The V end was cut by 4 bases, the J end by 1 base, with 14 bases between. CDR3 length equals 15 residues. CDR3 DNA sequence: TGCGCCAGCAGCACTGGACAGACGGGGAACACTGAAGCTTTCTTT. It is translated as CASSTGQTGNTEAFF. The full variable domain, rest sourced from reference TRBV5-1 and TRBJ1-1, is KAGVTQTPRYLIKTRGQQVTLSCSPISGHRSVSWYQQTPGQGLQFLFEYFSETQRNKGNFPGRFSGRQFSNSRSEMNVSTLELGDSALYLCASSTGQTGNTEAFFGQGTRLTVV.

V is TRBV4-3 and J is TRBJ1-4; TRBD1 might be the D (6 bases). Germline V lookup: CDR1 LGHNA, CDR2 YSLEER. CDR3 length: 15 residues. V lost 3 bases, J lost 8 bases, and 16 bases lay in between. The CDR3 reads CASSQDWGPTEKLFF. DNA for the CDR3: TGCGCCAGCAGCCAGGATTGGGGGCCGACCGAAAAACTGTTTTTT.

DNA of the CDR3: TGCAGTGCTAGGTTGAACACTGAAGCTTTCTTT. This codes for CSARLNTEAFF. The chain recombines TRBV20-1 with TRBJ1-1; no reliable D call. From germline, CDR1 is DFQATT and CDR2 SNEGSKA (reference sequence). The V gene lost 3 bases and the J gene lost 0 bases, with 2 bases spanning the gap. The CDR3 spans 11 residues.

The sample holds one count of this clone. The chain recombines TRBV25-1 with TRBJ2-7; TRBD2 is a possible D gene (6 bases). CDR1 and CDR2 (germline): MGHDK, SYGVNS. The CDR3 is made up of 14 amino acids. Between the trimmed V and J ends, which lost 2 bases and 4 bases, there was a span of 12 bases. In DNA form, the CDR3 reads TGTGCCAGCAGTGAAACGGGAGCGAGTTACGAGCAGTACTTC. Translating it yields CASSETGASYEQYF.

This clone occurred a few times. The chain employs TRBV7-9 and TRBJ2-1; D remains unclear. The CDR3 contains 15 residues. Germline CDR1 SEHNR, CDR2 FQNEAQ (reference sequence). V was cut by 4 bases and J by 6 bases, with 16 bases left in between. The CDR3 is CASSSPRANLNEQFF. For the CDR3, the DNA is TGTGCCAGCAGCTCCCCTCGAGCAAATCTCAATGAGCAGTTCTTC.

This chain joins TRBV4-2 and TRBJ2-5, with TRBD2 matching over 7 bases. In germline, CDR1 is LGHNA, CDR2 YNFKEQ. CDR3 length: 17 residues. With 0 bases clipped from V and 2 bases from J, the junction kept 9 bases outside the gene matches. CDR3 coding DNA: TGTGCCAGCAGCCAAGACTCGTACGCGGGAGCTCAAGAGACCCAGTACTTC. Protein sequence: CASSQDSYAGAQETQYF.